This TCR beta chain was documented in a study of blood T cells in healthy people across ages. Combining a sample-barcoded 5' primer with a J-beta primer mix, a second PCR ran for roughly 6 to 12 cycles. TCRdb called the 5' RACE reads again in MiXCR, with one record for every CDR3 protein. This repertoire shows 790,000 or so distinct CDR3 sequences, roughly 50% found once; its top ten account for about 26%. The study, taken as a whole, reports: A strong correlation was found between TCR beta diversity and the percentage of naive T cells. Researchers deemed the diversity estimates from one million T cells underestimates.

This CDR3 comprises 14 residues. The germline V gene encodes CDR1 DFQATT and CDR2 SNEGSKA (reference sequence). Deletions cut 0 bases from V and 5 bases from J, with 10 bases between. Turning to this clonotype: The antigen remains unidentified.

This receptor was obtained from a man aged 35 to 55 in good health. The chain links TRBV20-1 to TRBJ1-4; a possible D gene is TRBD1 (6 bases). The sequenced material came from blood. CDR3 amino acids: CSARETGQNEKLFF. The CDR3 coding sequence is TGCAGTGCTAGAGAGACAGGTCAAAATGAAAAACTGTTTTTT.